These T cell receptor beta chains were read from a single sample in a study of T cell responses to AZD1222 COVID-19 vaccine. Measured with immunoSEQ multiplex PCR; TCRdb has only the in-frame clones, and not every one. The sample includes roughly 120,000 clones, roughly 90% of them seen just once. The sample here was peripheral blood, taken 28 days after the second AZD1222 dose. The receptor set was obtained from an adult who received the AZD1222 COVID-19 vaccine. Both conserved end residues are part of each CDR3. The D gene is left open where the match is weak. Only some rows state a clone size, as once, few, many or a class for expanded clones.

clone_size j_call v_call d_call cdr3_nt cdr3_aa
- TRBJ1-1 TRBV2 - TGTGCCACCCCGCGAACAGGGAGGACTGAAGCTTTCTTT CATPRTGRTEAFF
- TRBJ2-7 TRBV5-4 TRBD2 TGTGCCAGCAGAATTCCGGGACTAGCGGTATACGAGCAGTACTTC CASRIPGLAVYEQYF
- TRBJ1-5 TRBV18 - TGTGCCAGCTCTCACCGAGACTTAAATCAGCCCCAGCATTTT CASSHRDLNQPQHF
- TRBJ2-3 TRBV27 - TGTGCCAGCAGCCAAAGTTTAACAGGTTTCGCAGATACGCAGTATTTT CASSQSLTGFADTQYF
- TRBJ2-7 TRBV10-1 TRBD1 TGCGCCAGCAGCGATACCGGGACAGGGGGTACCTACGAGCAGTACTTC CASSDTGTGGTYEQYF
- TRBJ1-1 TRBV6-1 - TGTGCCAGCAGTGATTCCGGGACCTTGGTTACTGAAGCTTTCTTT CASSDSGTLVTEAFF
- TRBJ1-2 TRBV2 TRBD1 TGTGCCAGCAGTTCGGGACAGGGGTCCGGGTATGGCTACACCTTC CASSSGQGSGYGYTF
- TRBJ2-7 TRBV6-6 - TGTGCCAGCAGGGCAGCCCTATCCAACGAGCAGTACTTC CASRAALSNEQYF
once TRBJ1-6 TRBV2 - TGTGCCAGCATCGGTCTTCGTTCACCCCTCCACTTT CASIGLRSPLHF
once TRBJ2-1 TRBV7-8 TRBD2 TGTGCCAGCAGCTTAATAGCGGGGGGGCGGGACAATGAGCAGTTCTTC CASSLIAGGRDNEQFF
- TRBJ1-5 TRBV5-1 - TGCGCCAGCAACGCTGAGGGAGGGTTAAGGCGAAATCAGCCCCAGCATTTT CASNAEGGLRRNQPQHF
- TRBJ2-1 TRBV10-3 - TGTGCCATTGGGTCCTCGGGAGCGAGCGATGAGCAGTTCTTC CAIGSSGASDEQFF
- TRBJ2-3 TRBV7-2 - TGTGCCAGCAGCTTAGATCTGGGGTGGGTAGATACGCAGTATTTT CASSLDLGWVDTQYF
- TRBJ2-3 TRBV19 - TGTGCCAGTAGTATCCGGACTACCCTCGGAGGGGTGGATACGCAGTATTTT CASSIRTTLGGVDTQYF
- TRBJ2-5 TRBV5-1 TRBD2 TGCGCCAGCAGCCAGGGGGGCCTAGCGGGACCGCCAGAGACCCAGTACTTC CASSQGGLAGPPETQYF
- TRBJ2-5 TRBV19 - TGTGCCAGTAGTATCTCCGGCCAAAAATCGCAGACCCAGTACTTC CASSISGQKSQTQYF
- TRBJ1-1 TRBV5-1 - TGCGCCAGCACAATGAACACTGAAGCTTTCTTT CASTMNTEAFF
- TRBJ2-2 TRBV6-4 TRBD1 TGTGCCAGCAGTGACTCTACAGGGGGCGCAAGCACCGGGGAGCTGTTTTTT CASSDSTGGASTGELFF
- TRBJ2-7 TRBV28 TRBD1 TGTGCCAGCAGAGCTCCGGGACAGTCCTACGAGCAGTACTTC CASRAPGQSYEQYF
- TRBJ2-7 TRBV28 TRBD1 TGTGCCAGCAGTACGACAGGGGTCGGGTACGAGCAGTACTTC CASSTTGVGYEQYF
- TRBJ1-6 TRBV5-1 TRBD1 TGCGCCAGCAGCTCGGGACAGGGTTCTTCACCCCTCCACTTT CASSSGQGSSPLHF
- TRBJ2-5 TRBV2 TRBD1 TGTGCCAGCAGTCTCGGACAGGGCCAAGAGACCCAGTACTTC CASSLGQGQETQYF
- TRBJ1-2 TRBV6-4 TRBD1 TGTGCCAGCACTCGGACAGGGGCAATGAGCGTACACTACACCTTC CASTRTGAMSVHYTF
- TRBJ1-4 TRBV7-8 - TGTGCCAGCAGCTTTTCGGGGACTAATGAAAAACTGTTTTTT CASSFSGTNEKLFF
few TRBJ1-3 TRBV18 - TGTGCCAGCTCACCAAGTATTTGGGTTGGCACCAACAAAATAACAGGGACTTCTGGAAACACCATATATTTT CASSPSIWVGTNKITGTSGNTIYF
- TRBJ1-1 TRBV20-1 - TGCAGTGCTAGTCCCCAGCGCTGGGGGACTGAAGCTTTCTTT CSASPQRWGTEAFF
- TRBJ1-2 TRBV6-5 TRBD1 TGTGCCAGCGGTACCGGGACAGGGAACTATGGCTACACCTTC CASGTGTGNYGYTF
- TRBJ2-7 TRBV28 - TGTGCCAGCAGTAGCCCCGTCGAGCAGTACTTC CASSSPVEQYF
- TRBJ1-2 TRBV6-6 - TGTGCCAGCAGTTACCCTGACGGACCATGGGGCTACACCTTC CASSYPDGPWGYTF
few TRBJ2-7 TRBV3-1/TRBV3-2 - TGTGCCAGCACCGGAGGGGCAGGGCGTCGGGAGCAGTACTTC CASTGGAGRREQYF
- TRBJ1-2 TRBV2 TRBD1 TGTGCCAGCAGTGAAGCGCAGGGACAGGGGGCCCATGGCTACACCTTC CASSEAQGQGAHGYTF
- TRBJ2-7 TRBV19 TRBD1 TGTGCCAGTAGTGATACAGGGGGCGCGTACGAGCAGTACTTC CASSDTGGAYEQYF
- TRBJ1-2 TRBV7-9 - TGTGCCAGCAGCTTAGAAGTATCGAGGCCGTCCTATGGCTACACCTTC CASSLEVSRPSYGYTF
- TRBJ1-2 TRBV28 - TGTGCCAGCAGTGCCAACGAAGGGGGGAACTATGGCTACACCTTC CASSANEGGNYGYTF
- TRBJ1-5 TRBV6-6 - TGTGCCAGCAGTTACTACCTTGGGGCCCAGCATTTT CASSYYLGAQHF
- TRBJ1-2 TRBV19 TRBD1 TGTGCCAGTAGTACGGGACAGTTACTGAGTGACTATGGCTACACCTTC CASSTGQLLSDYGYTF
- TRBJ1-2 TRBV4-1 - TGCGCCAGCAGCCAAGACCCAGGGTATGGCTACACCTTC CASSQDPGYGYTF
- TRBJ1-2 TRBV5-1 - TGCGCCAGCAGCTTGTCGATTAACTATGGCTACACCTTC CASSLSINYGYTF
- TRBJ1-6 TRBV4-1 - TGCGCCAGCAGCCCCGTTTGGGACCGAGATAATTCACCCCTCCACTTT CASSPVWDRDNSPLHF
- TRBJ1-3 TRBV18 - TGTGCCAGCTCACCGGGGTCCACAAGAAACACCATATATTTT CASSPGSTRNTIYF
once TRBJ2-2 TRBV2 - TGTGCCAGCAGCGAATTCGCGAACACCGGGGAGCTGTTTTTT CASSEFANTGELFF